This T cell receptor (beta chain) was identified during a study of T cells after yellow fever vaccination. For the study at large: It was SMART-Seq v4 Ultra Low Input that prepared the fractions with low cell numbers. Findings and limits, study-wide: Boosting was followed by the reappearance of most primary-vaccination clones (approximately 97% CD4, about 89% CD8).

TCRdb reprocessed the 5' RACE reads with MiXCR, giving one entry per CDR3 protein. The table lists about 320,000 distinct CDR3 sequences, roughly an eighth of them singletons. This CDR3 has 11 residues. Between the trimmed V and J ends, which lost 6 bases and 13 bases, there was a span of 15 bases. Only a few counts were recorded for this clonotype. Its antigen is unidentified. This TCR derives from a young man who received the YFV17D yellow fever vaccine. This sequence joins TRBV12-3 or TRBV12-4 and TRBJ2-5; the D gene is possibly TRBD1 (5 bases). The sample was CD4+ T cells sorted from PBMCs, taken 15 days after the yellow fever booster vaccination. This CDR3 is CASSQGPVSYF. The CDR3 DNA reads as TGTGCCAGCAGCCAGGGCCCTGTGTCGTACTTC.